These T cell receptor beta chains were read from a single sample in a study of CD8 T cells in Susac syndrome. TCRdb called the immunoSEQ multiplex PCR reads again in MiXCR, with one record for every CDR3 protein. The sample holds 75,000 to 95,000 distinct CDR3 sequences; roughly 90% are singletons and the top ten take around 0.5%. Material for sequencing was CD8+ T cells from PBMCs. The receptor set was obtained from a human donor with multiple sclerosis. CDR3s include the opening cysteine and the closing phenylalanine or tryptophan. The D gene is left open where the match is weak. Expanded clones are given a class, and other clones once, few, many or no size at all.

>TRBV29-1|12|TRBJ1-1|-|-
TGCAGCGTTGTAGGGATGAACACTGAAGCTTTCTTT
CSVVGMNTEAFF
>TRBV28|14|TRBJ2-1|TRBD2|-
TGTGCCAGCAGTTTAAAGCGGGGTTACAATGAGCAGTTCTTC
CASSLKRGYNEQFF
>TRBV7-9|16|TRBJ1-2|TRBD1|-
TGTGCCAGCAGCCAAGACCGGGACAGGGGGAACTATGGCTACACCTTC
CASSQDRDRGNYGYTF
>TRBV7-6|13|TRBJ2-3|TRBD2|-
TGTGCCAGCAGCTGGACTAGCGGAGATACGCAGTATTTT
CASSWTSGDTQYF
>TRBV5-1|16|TRBJ2-7|-|-
TGCGCCAGCAGTAACCCCCGGTCGGGCAGGGACTACGAGCAGTACTTC
CASSNPRSGRDYEQYF
>TRBV7-6|15|TRBJ2-2|-|-
TGTGCCAGCAGCTACCTCGGGAGAGGCACCGGGGAGCTGTTTTTT
CASSYLGRGTGELFF
>TRBV12-3/TRBV12-4|14|TRBJ1-2|-|-
TGTGCCAGCAGTTTAGTATTAGGGGGGTACGGCTACACCTTC
CASSLVLGGYGYTF
>TRBV27|14|TRBJ2-5|-|-
TGTGCCAGCAGTCCTTCCGGGATGCAAGAGACCCAGTACTTC
CASSPSGMQETQYF
>TRBV6-2/TRBV6-3|14|TRBJ2-2|-|-
TGTGCCAGCAGTCACGGGGCTTGGACCGGGGAGCTGTTTTTT
CASSHGAWTGELFF
>TRBV11-2|16|TRBJ2-7|TRBD1|-
TGTGCCAGCAGCCTCCGCCCGGGACAGGGGAGGGGCGAGCAGTACTTC
CASSLRPGQGRGEQYF
>TRBV15|13|TRBJ2-3|-|-
TGTGCCACCAGCAGCGGGGCCTTAGATACGCAGTATTTT
CATSSGALDTQYF
>TRBV7-3|17|TRBJ2-1|-|-
TGTGCCAGCAGGCACGCACCCCAGTCCCTAGCAACCAATGAGCAGTTCTTC
CASRHAPQSLATNEQFF
>TRBV5-4|18|TRBJ2-1|TRBD2|-
TGTGCCAGCAGCTTGGCCTCTAGCGGGGGGTACTCCTACAATGAGCAGTTCTTC
CASSLASSGGYSYNEQFF
>TRBV6-5|17|TRBJ2-1|TRBD2|-
TGTGCCAGCAGTTACTCCTCCGGGACTAGCGGGGTGGGTGAGCAGTTCTTC
CASSYSSGTSGVGEQFF
>TRBV5-6|14|TRBJ1-5|TRBD1|-
TGTGCCAGCAGCTTCACAGGGGGCAATCAGCCCCAGCATTTT
CASSFTGGNQPQHF
>TRBV7-6|14|TRBJ2-7|-|-
TGTGCCAGCAGCTTAGAAGGGGCTAACTACGAGCAGTACTTC
CASSLEGANYEQYF
>TRBV12-3/TRBV12-4|14|TRBJ1-5|TRBD1|-
TGTGCCAGCAGTCCTGACAGGGCGGATCAGCCCCAGCATTTT
CASSPDRADQPQHF
>TRBV7-8|13|TRBJ1-1|-|-
TGTGCCAGCAGAGGAGGTAGCGACACTGAAGCTTTCTTT
CASRGGSDTEAFF
>TRBV6-2/TRBV6-3|17|TRBJ2-3|TRBD2|-
TGTGCCAGCAGTTCCGATGGACTAGCGGGTTTGGGGGATACGCAGTATTTT
CASSSDGLAGLGDTQYF
>TRBV20-1|17|TRBJ2-1|TRBD2|-
TGCAGTGCTAGGGGACTAAGCGGGAGGTTAGGGTACAATGAGCAGTTCTTC
CSARGLSGRLGYNEQFF
>TRBV13|11|TRBJ2-1|-|-
TGTGCCAGCAGCCTTATGCGTGAGCAGTTCTTC
CASSLMREQFF
>TRBV27|15|TRBJ2-1|-|-
TGTGCCAGCAGTTTAAGAGCAGGGGCCTACAATGAGCAGTTCTTC
CASSLRAGAYNEQFF
>TRBV7-2|15|TRBJ1-4|-|-
TGTGCCAGCAGCTTAGGAATTTCAACTAATGAAAAACTGTTTTTT
CASSLGISTNEKLFF
>TRBV5-1|12|TRBJ1-5|-|-
TGCGCCTTCCTGAGTGGCAATCAGCCCCAGCATTTT
CAFLSGNQPQHF
>TRBV12-3/TRBV12-4|14|TRBJ2-7|TRBD2|-
TGTGCCAGCAGTTCGGGACTAGCAGCCTACGAGCAGTACTTC
CASSSGLAAYEQYF
>TRBV4-1|16|TRBJ2-7|-|once
TGCGCCAGCAGCCAAGGGGGAGGATCTCTGCCCTACGAGCAGTACTTC
CASSQGGGSLPYEQYF
>TRBV11-2|15|TRBJ2-1|TRBD1|-
TGTGCCAGCAGTGCCGGACAGGGGGCGCTGAATGAGCAGTTCTTC
CASSAGQGALNEQFF
>TRBV9|15|TRBJ2-3|TRBD2|once
TGTGCCAGCACTCAAAGCGGGAGTTGGGCAGATACGCAGTATTTT
CASTQSGSWADTQYF
>TRBV9|14|TRBJ1-2|-|-
TGTGCCAGCAGCGTAAAACAGGTGGACTATGGCTACACCTTC
CASSVKQVDYGYTF
>TRBV5-1|15|TRBJ2-1|-|-
TGCGCCAGCAGCTTACTAGCTGCCCCCTACAATGAGCAGTTCTTC
CASSLLAAPYNEQFF
>TRBV3-1|15|TRBJ2-2|-|-
TGTGCCAGCAAACCCGAGACAAGGGTCCTCGGGGAGCTTTTTTTT
CASKPETRVLGELFF
>TRBV6-2/TRBV6-3|14|TRBJ2-1|-|few
TGTGCCAGCAGTTACCGGGACAACAACAATGAGCAGTTCTTC
CASSYRDNNNEQFF
>TRBV13|16|TRBJ2-5|-|-
TGTGCCAGCAGCTTCCCCTCCACGGGGAGACAAGAGACCCAGTACTTC
CASSFPSTGRQETQYF
>TRBV27|14|TRBJ1-6|-|few
TGTGCCAGCAGTTCACGGTCCTATAATTCACCCCTCCACTTT
CASSSRSYNSPLHF
>TRBV7-8|13|TRBJ2-1|-|-
TGTGCCAGCAGCTTAGGTTGGGGTGATGAGCAGTTCTTC
CASSLGWGDEQFF
>TRBV9|16|TRBJ1-1|TRBD1|-
TGTGCCAGCAGCGTAGGCAAGGGGACAGGGGACACTGAAGCTTTCTTT
CASSVGKGTGDTEAFF
>TRBV9|16|TRBJ2-2|-|-
TGTGCCAGCAGCGCTTCACAGGGACCGAACACCGGGGAGCTGTTTTTT
CASSASQGPNTGELFF
>TRBV20-1|13|TRBJ2-1|-|-
TGCAGTGGAGCGGAGAGCTCCTACAATGAGCAGTTCTTC
CSGAESSYNEQFF
>TRBV19|12|TRBJ1-1|-|-
TGTGCCAGTAGTGTTGGTTACACTGAAGCTTTCTTT
CASSVGYTEAFF
>TRBV2|13|TRBJ2-7|-|-
TGTGCCAGCAGTGGGGAGAAAGGATACGAGCAGTACTTC
CASSGEKGYEQYF
>TRBV7-6|14|TRBJ1-1|-|-
TGTGCCAGCAGCTATTTAGAGTCGAACACTGAAGCTTTCTTT
CASSYLESNTEAFF
>TRBV28|16|TRBJ1-4|TRBD1|-
TGTGCCAGCAGTTTCCCAAGACAGGGGGGGGATGAAAAACTGTTTTTT
CASSFPRQGGDEKLFF
>TRBV28|14|TRBJ1-5|-|-
TGTGCCAGCATCCTCACAGGGACCAATCAGCCCCAGCATTTT
CASILTGTNQPQHF
>TRBV30|14|TRBJ2-2|TRBD1|-
TGTGCCTGGAGTTGGACAGGGGGAACCGGGGAGCTGTTTTTT
CAWSWTGGTGELFF
>TRBV6-5|15|TRBJ2-7|TRBD1|-
TGTGCCAGCAGTTACTCCAGGACAGGGGCGAACGAGCAGTACTTC
CASSYSRTGANEQYF
>TRBV28|15|TRBJ2-5|TRBD1|-
TGTGCCAGCAGTATTTGGACAGGGATTGGGGAGACCCAGTACTTC
CASSIWTGIGETQYF
>TRBV19|13|TRBJ1-5|-|few
TGTGCCAGCGGCTGGGGGGGCAATCAGCCCCAGCATTTT
CASGWGGNQPQHF
>TRBV6-1|15|TRBJ2-7|-|-
TGTGCCAGCAGTGAAGGTTGGGCTAGCCAGTTGGAGCAGTACTTC
CASSEGWASQLEQYF